The rows below give T cell receptor beta chains drawn from one sample of a study of T cell changes during pregnancy in multiple sclerosis. The assay was immunoSEQ multiplex PCR, and TCRdb's table has in-frame clones only and misses some. The sample lists some 48,000 clones; 75% to 90% were seen once. The sample in question was CD8+ T cells from peripheral blood mononuclear cells, obtained in the second trimester of pregnancy. The receptors come from a female donor with multiple sclerosis, enrolled in a pregnancy study. Each CDR3 is given with its conserved first and last residue. A D gene is named only where the DNA matches it firmly. Clone sizes are given selectively: once, few, many, or a class where the clone is expanded.

D gene	clone size	J gene	V gene	CDR3 protein	CDR3 DNA
TRBD1	few	TRBJ1-6	TRBV7-9	CASSPGTGGNNSPLHF	TGTGCCAGCAGCCCCGGGACAGGCGGGAATAATTCACCCCTCCACTTT
.	few	TRBJ1-1	TRBV7-9	CASSQGPGRGTEAFF	TGTGCCAGCAGCCAGGGGCCGGGACGAGGAACTGAAGCTTTCTTT
TRBD1	.	TRBJ1-2	TRBV20-1	CSATGQGNTF	TGCAGTGCTACGGGACAGGGTAACACCTTC
TRBD1	once	TRBJ2-1	TRBV2	CASSERGLYEQFF	TGTGCCAGCAGTGAGAGGGGGCTCTATGAGCAGTTCTTC
.	.	TRBJ2-5	TRBV2	CASSAAETQYF	TGTGCCAGCAGCGCCGCGGAGACCCAGTACTTC
TRBD1	.	TRBJ2-1	TRBV10-3	CAISEGQGLGNEQFF	TGTGCCATCAGTGAGGGACAGGGGCTAGGCAATGAGCAGTTCTTC
TRBD2	.	TRBJ2-3	TRBV30	CAWDTLAGATDTQYF	TGTGCCTGGGACACCCTAGCGGGGGCCACAGATACGCAGTATTTT
.	.	TRBJ2-7	TRBV6-1	CAIYHYEQYF	TGTGCCATCTACCACTACGAGCAGTACTTC
TRBD2	.	TRBJ2-5	TRBV7-6	CASSSRLAGRQETQYF	TGTGCCAGCAGCAGTAGACTAGCGGGGCGACAAGAGACCCAGTACTTC
.	.	TRBJ2-3	TRBV5-4	CASSLGHTGGLTDTQYF	TGTGCCAGCAGCTTGGGGCATACGGGGGGCCTAACAGATACGCAGTATTTT
.	.	TRBJ2-1	TRBV18	CASRESSYNEQFF	TGTGCCAGCCGGGAAAGCTCCTACAATGAGCAGTTCTTC
TRBD1	.	TRBJ2-1	TRBV6-5	CASSEDRYNEQFF	TGTGCCAGCAGTGAGGACAGGTACAATGAGCAGTTCTTC
.	.	TRBJ1-4	TRBV14	CASSQDHRAANEKLFF	TGTGCCAGCAGCCAAGATCACAGGGCTGCTAATGAAAAACTGTTTTTT
.	.	TRBJ2-7	TRBV7-9	CASSVTGNHEQYF	TGTGCCAGCAGCGTAACAGGAAACCACGAGCAGTACTTC
TRBD1	.	TRBJ1-4	TRBV4-1	CASSQEGQGMELFF	TGCGCCAGCAGCCAGGAAGGACAGGGGATGGAACTGTTTTTT
.	.	TRBJ2-2	TRBV13	CASSARGATTGELFF	TGTGCCAGCAGCGCACGGGGGGCCACCACCGGGGAGCTGTTTTTT
TRBD1	.	TRBJ2-7	TRBV18	CASSPRDRLSSYEQYF	TGTGCCAGCTCACCGCGGGACAGGCTGAGCTCCTACGAGCAGTACTTC
.	.	TRBJ1-2	TRBV11-2	CASSSLRVYGYTF	TGTGCCAGCAGCTCCCTCCGTGTATATGGCTACACCTTC
.	few	TRBJ1-1	TRBV30	CAWSSEGRTEAFF	TGTGCCTGGAGCTCTGAGGGGAGGACTGAAGCTTTCTTT
TRBD1	few	TRBJ1-1	TRBV6-6	CASSYWGTGDTEAFF	TGTGCCAGCAGTTACTGGGGGACAGGGGACACTGAAGCTTTCTTT
TRBD2	.	TRBJ2-1	TRBV19	CASSITSGYNEQFF	TGTGCCAGTAGTATAACTAGCGGCTACAATGAGCAGTTCTTC
.	.	TRBJ1-2	TRBV4-1	CASSQDTTGWNGYTF	TGCGCCAGCAGCCAAGACACAACAGGGTGGAATGGCTACACCTTC
.	.	TRBJ1-5	TRBV10-3	CAISEFSGANQPQHF	TGTGCCATCAGTGAGTTTTCGGGTGCTAATCAGCCCCAGCATTTT
.	once	TRBJ1-4	TRBV28	CASRPAFEGATNEKLFF	TGTGCCAGCAGACCCGCCTTCGAGGGCGCAACTAATGAAAAACTGTTTTTT
TRBD1	.	TRBJ2-2	TRBV28	CASSWTGLAGELFF	TGTGCCAGCAGTTGGACAGGGTTGGCCGGGGAGCTGTTTTTT
.	.	TRBJ2-7	TRBV27	CASSQTPQTYEQYF	TGTGCCAGCAGCCAAACCCCACAAACCTACGAGCAGTACTTC
.	.	TRBJ2-1	TRBV5-1	CASSFPDNEQFF	TGCGCCAGCAGCTTTCCGGACAATGAGCAGTTCTTC
.	.	TRBJ2-4	TRBV7-2	CASSSEGWGDIQYF	TGTGCCAGCAGCTCGGAGGGGTGGGGGGACATTCAGTACTTC
.	.	TRBJ1-3	TRBV9	CASSASGDSGNTIYF	TGTGCCAGCAGCGCGTCAGGGGACTCTGGAAACACCATATATTTT
TRBD2	.	TRBJ2-5	TRBV7-8	CASSLDGLALEETQYF	TGTGCCAGCAGCTTAGACGGACTAGCTTTGGAGGAGACCCAGTACTTC
.	.	TRBJ2-7	TRBV6-5	CASSYDWRGAAYEQYF	TGTGCCAGCAGTTACGATTGGAGGGGAGCGGCCTACGAGCAGTACTTC
.	.	TRBJ1-5	TRBV30	CACTQGSNQPQHF	TGTGCCTGCACACAGGGAAGCAATCAGCCCCAGCATTTT
TRBD2	.	TRBJ2-3	TRBV9	CASNGLAGASTDTQYF	TGTGCCAGCAACGGACTAGCGGGGGCCAGCACAGATACGCAGTATTTT
.	.	TRBJ1-5	TRBV7-9	CASSPLAGINQPQHF	TGTGCCAGCAGCCCCCTTGCAGGGATCAATCAGCCCCAGCATTTT
TRBD1	once	TRBJ1-5	TRBV28	CASSSLTGTNQPQHF	TGTGCCAGCAGTAGCTTGACAGGGACGAATCAGCCCCAGCATTTT
.	many	TRBJ2-3	TRBV6-4	CASSDSAGEDTQYF	TGTGCCAGCAGTGACTCGGCAGGGGAAGATACGCAGTATTTT
.	.	TRBJ1-1	TRBV27	CASSLYLDTEAFF	TGTGCCAGCAGTTTATATCTAGACACTGAAGCTTTCTTT
.	.	TRBJ2-3	TRBV7-8	CASSPDSTDTQYF	TGTGCCAGCAGCCCGGACAGTACAGATACGCAGTATTTT
.	.	TRBJ2-7	TRBV27	CASSFNIKFNYEQYF	TGTGCCAGCAGTTTCAACATCAAATTTAACTACGAGCAGTACTTC
TRBD1	.	TRBJ2-5	TRBV14	CASSQEYRGETQYF	TGTGCCAGCAGCCAAGAATACAGGGGAGAGACCCAGTACTTC
TRBD1	.	TRBJ2-2	TRBV9	CASSVSGTANTGELFF	TGTGCCAGCAGCGTCTCCGGGACAGCGAACACCGGGGAGCTGTTTTTT
TRBD2	.	TRBJ2-1	TRBV9	CASSPLSGGSSYNEQFF	TGTGCCAGCAGCCCTCTGAGCGGGGGGAGCTCCTACAATGAGCAGTTCTTC
.	once	TRBJ1-2	TRBV27	CASSLSLTGYSYTF	TGTGCCAGCAGTTTATCTTTAACAGGGTACAGCTACACCTTC
TRBD2	.	TRBJ2-3	TRBV6-5	CASSQIGGTDTQYF	TGTGCCAGCAGCCAAATCGGGGGGACAGATACGCAGTATTTT
TRBD2	.	TRBJ2-7	TRBV9	CASSVGGTTSYEQYF	TGTGCCAGCAGCGTAGGGGGGACTACCTCCTACGAGCAGTACTTC
TRBD1	.	TRBJ2-1	TRBV7-9	CASSPSTQGAYNEQFF	TGTGCCAGCAGCCCAAGTACACAGGGGGCCTACAATGAGCAGTTCTTC
TRBD2	.	TRBJ2-2	TRBV30	CAWSYGGGAGELFF	TGTGCCTGGAGTTACGGGGGGGGTGCCGGGGAGCTGTTTTTT
TRBD1	once	TRBJ1-6	TRBV25-1	CASSVRGTVNSPLHF	TGTGCCAGCAGTGTCCGCGGGACAGTTAATTCACCCCTCCACTTT
.	few	TRBJ1-1	TRBV15	CATSGDIQGYATEAFF	TGTGCCACCAGCGGCGATATCCAGGGATATGCCACTGAAGCTTTCTTT
.	many	TRBJ1-2	TRBV2	CASSDTGIANYGYTF	TGTGCCAGCAGTGATACAGGCATCGCTAACTATGGCTACACCTTC
.	.	TRBJ2-7	TRBV2	CASTPTDSYEQYF	TGTGCCAGCACCCCAACTGATTCCTACGAGCAGTACTTC
TRBD1	.	TRBJ1-6	TRBV27	CASSRTGASSYNSPLHF	TGTGCCAGCAGTCGGACAGGGGCGAGCTCCTATAATTCACCCCTCCACTTT
TRBD2	.	TRBJ2-1	TRBV27	CASSFSSGEQAYEQFF	TGTGCCAGCAGTTTCTCTAGCGGGGAACAGGCATATGAGCAGTTCTTC
.	.	TRBJ1-1	TRBV6-1	CASSEPTGQWDTEAFF	TGTGCCAGCAGTGAACCGACGGGACAATGGGACACTGAAGCTTTCTTT
.	.	TRBJ1-1	TRBV14	CASSQDFMGAGAFF	TGTGCCAGCAGCCAAGATTTCATGGGAGCCGGAGCTTTCTTT
.	.	TRBJ2-3	TRBV6-1	CASSEGAGTQYF	TGTGCCAGCAGTGAAGGGGCCGGAACGCAGTATTTT
.	.	TRBJ1-3	TRBV28	CASSWRTGNTIYF	TGTGCCAGCAGTTGGCGGACTGGAAACACCATATATTTT